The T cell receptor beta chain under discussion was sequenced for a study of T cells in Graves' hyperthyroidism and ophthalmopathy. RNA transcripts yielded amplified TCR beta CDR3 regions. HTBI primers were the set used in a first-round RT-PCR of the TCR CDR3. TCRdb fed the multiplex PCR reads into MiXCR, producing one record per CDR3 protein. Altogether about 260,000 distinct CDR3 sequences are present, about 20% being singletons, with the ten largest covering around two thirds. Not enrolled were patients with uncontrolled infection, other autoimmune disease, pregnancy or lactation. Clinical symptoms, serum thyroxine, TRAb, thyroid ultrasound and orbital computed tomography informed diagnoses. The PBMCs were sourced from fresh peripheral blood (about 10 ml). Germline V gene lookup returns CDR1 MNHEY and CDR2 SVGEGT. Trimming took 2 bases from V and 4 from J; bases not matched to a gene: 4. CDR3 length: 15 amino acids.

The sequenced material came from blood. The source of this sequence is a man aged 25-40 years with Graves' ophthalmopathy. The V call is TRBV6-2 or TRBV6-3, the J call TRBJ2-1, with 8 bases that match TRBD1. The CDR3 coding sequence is TGTGCCAGCAGTTACAGCACAGGGGGATACAATGAGCAGTTCTTC. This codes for CASSYSTGGYNEQFF.